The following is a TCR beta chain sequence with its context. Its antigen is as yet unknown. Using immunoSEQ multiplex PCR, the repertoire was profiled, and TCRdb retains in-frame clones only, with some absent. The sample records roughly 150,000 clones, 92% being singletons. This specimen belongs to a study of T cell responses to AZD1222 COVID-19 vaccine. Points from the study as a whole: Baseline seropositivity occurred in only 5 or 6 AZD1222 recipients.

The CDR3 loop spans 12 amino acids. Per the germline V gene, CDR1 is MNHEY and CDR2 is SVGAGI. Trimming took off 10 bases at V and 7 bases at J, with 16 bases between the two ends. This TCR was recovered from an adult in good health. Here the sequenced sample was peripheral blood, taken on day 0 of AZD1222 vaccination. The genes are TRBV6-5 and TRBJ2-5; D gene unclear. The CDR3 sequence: CATNPRRGTQYF. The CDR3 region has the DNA TGTGCCACCAACCCTAGGCGTGGGACCCAGTACTTC.